This entry lists 2 T cell receptor beta chains sequenced from one sample in a study of T cells in Graves' hyperthyroidism and ophthalmopathy. RNA transcripts provided the source from which TCR beta CDR3 regions were amplified. RT-PCR in the first round (using the HTBI primer set) targeted the TCR CDR3. TCRdb re-called the multiplex PCR reads through MiXCR, storing one row per CDR3 protein. Of 350,000 or so distinct CDR3 sequences in the sample, 15% to 20% were seen once. Sequenced: blood. These receptors all come from a woman in her thirties or forties with Graves' ophthalmopathy.

A word on this clonotype: Possible read error: a much larger clone is one base away. This rearrangement joins TRBV12-3 or TRBV12-4 to TRBJ2-6; weak D call: TRBD2 (5 bases). This CDR3 spans 15 amino acids. The chain's CDR3 is CVSRSSGAGANVLTF. CDR3 bases: TGTGTCAGCAGGTCCTCCGGGGCTGGGGCCAACGTCCTGACTTTC.

The table lists this clonotype with a few counts. This chain connects TRBV7-6 to TRBJ1-1; unclear D gene. Trimming removed 1 base at V and 7 bases at J, with 10 bases between. Germline V CDR1 and CDR2: SGHVS, FNYEAQ. The CDR3 is 13 residues long. The CDR3 loop is CASSLGQAYEAFF. The CDR3 bases are TGTGCCAGCAGCTTAGGGCAGGCTTATGAAGCTTTCTTT.